Each of the 13 T cell receptor beta chains below was sequenced from the same sample in a study of regulatory T cells in long-lasting Graves disease. This sample's time point: persistent/refractory GD, antithyroid drugs over 5 years with positive TRAb. PBMCs provided the RNA from which the TCR library was made. Arm-PCR with iRepertoire HTBI primers amplified the CDR3 regions for these TCR beta libraries. One entry per CDR3 protein, called by TCRdb with MiXCR from the multiplex PCR reads. The repertoire holds approximately 470,000 distinct CDR3 sequences, roughly 20% seen once, with 6.5% to 10% in the top ten. The specimen comprised peripheral blood mononuclear cells (PBMCs), sampled when the disease was refractory, from a patient treated with antithyroid drugs. These receptors were obtained from a female donor with Graves disease.

Many counts were recorded for this clonotype. The V gene is TRBV28, the J gene TRBJ2-7, with a weak D call TRBD2 (5 bases). Germline CDR1 reads MDHEN; CDR2 reads SYDVKM. The CDR3 has 14 amino acids. V lost 6 bases and J 3 bases, leaving 15 bases between the germline ends. CDR3 loop: CASSRGRGDYEQYF. Here the CDR3 DNA reads TGTGCCAGCAGCCGAGGACGGGGTGACTACGAGCAGTACTTC.

The rearrangement uses TRBV6-1 and TRBJ1-4; 11 positions match TRBD1. In germline, CDR1 is MNHNS, CDR2 SASEGT. The CDR3 sequence is 17 residues long. V lost 0 bases and J lost 10; bases outside the gene matches: 10. CDR3 in amino acids: CASSEARPGTGGGKLFF. The CDR3 nucleotides read TGTGCCAGCAGTGAAGCCCGGCCGGGGACAGGGGGAGGAAAACTGTTTTTT.

This clonotype has at least ten counts. The CDR3 nucleotides are TGTGCCAGCAGTTTAGGGGACGAGGCGAGTACGCGCAATCAGCCCCAGCATTTT. This translates into CASSLGDEASTRNQPQHF. The chain combines TRBV28 with TRBJ1-5; D is possibly TRBD1 (5 bases). The V and J ends lost 2 bases and 2 bases respectively, with 19 bases between them. This CDR3 region has 18 residues. Germline loops: CDR1 MDHEN, CDR2 SYDVKM.

There are many counts of this clonotype. This rearrangement joins TRBV12-3 or TRBV12-4 to TRBJ1-2, with 8 bases lining up with TRBD1. The junction had 8 bases not matched to a gene; V was cut back by 4 bases and J by 4 bases. This CDR3 comprises 15 residues. The CDR3 here is CASSSLVRGLYGYTF. In DNA form, the CDR3 reads TGTGCCAGCAGTTCTTTGGTCAGGGGGCTCTATGGCTACACCTTC.

This clonotype occurred many times. The rearrangement joins TRBV7-8 to TRBJ1-2; 7 bases align to TRBD1. Germline CDR1 and CDR2: SGHVS and FQNEAQ. The J segment lost 3 bases and the V segment lost 2 bases, leaving 3 bases of the junction unmatched. The CDR3 consists of 14 residues. Here the CDR3 reads CASSLRDSDYGYTF. CDR3 bases: TGTGCCAGCAGCTTAAGGGACAGTGACTATGGCTACACCTTC.

The table lists this clonotype with a few counts. The CDR3 nucleotides read TGTGCCTGGGCAGGGGGCACCTATGGCTACACCTTC. This translates into CAWAGGTYGYTF. This chain links TRBV30 with TRBJ1-2; 8 nucleotides agree with TRBD1. Trimming took 5 bases from V and 4 from J; bases not matched to a gene: 3. The length of the CDR3 is 12 residues. Germline CDR1 GTSNPN, CDR2 SVGIG (reference sequence). Using reference TRBV30 and TRBJ1-2 for the parts outside the CDR3, the full variable domain is SQTIHQWPATLVQPVGSPLSLECTVEGTSNPNLYWYRQAAGRGLQLLFYSVGIGQISSEVPQNLSASRPQDRQFILSSKKLLLSDSGFYLCAWAGGTYGYTFGSGTRLTVV.

This clonotype was picked up many times. This chain connects TRBV6-1 to TRBJ2-2; D is undetermined. Trimming stripped 10 bases from V and 5 bases from J, with 14 bases between. This CDR3 region has 13 residues. CDR1 MNHNS and CDR2 SASEGT come from the germline V gene. As DNA, the CDR3 is TGTGCCACCTCAGGCGTTTGGACCGGGGAGCTGTTTTTT. This sequence encodes CATSGVWTGELFF.

The V gene is TRBV6-1, the J gene TRBJ1-5, with D unclear. Germline V gives CDR1 MNHNS, CDR2 SASEGT. This CDR3 is built from 13 residues. The V gene lost 6 bases and the J gene lost 7 bases, with 13 bases spanning the gap. CDR3 nucleotides: TGTGCCAGCAGCTCGGAAGGGTTGCAGCCCCAGCATTTT. This encodes CASSSEGLQPQHF.

Details on this clonotype: Germline is not matched at one junction end, which may reflect a read error. This chain joins TRBV20-1 and TRBJ1-1, with D tentatively TRBD1 (6 bases). Germline V lookup: CDR1 DFQATT, CDR2 SNEGSKA (reference sequence). CDR3 size: 16 residues. CDR3 sequence (DNA): TGCAGTCCTAGAGACCCTCGGGGGGGCGTGGACACTGAAGCTTTCTTT. It specifies CSPRDPRGGVDTEAFF.

The V and J genes are TRBV10-3 and TRBJ2-7, with 7 nucleotides matching TRBD2. The V and J ends lost 5 bases and 3 bases, in that order; junction bases with no gene match: 7. This CDR3 is built from 14 residues. Germline V gene data show CDR1 as ENHRY and CDR2 as SYGVKD. CDR3 sequence (DNA): TGTGCCATCAGTCTGGAACGGGGGGACTACGAGCAGTACTTC. Protein: CAISLERGDYEQYF.

The CDR3 spells CASSLATDNHGYTF. The CDR3 DNA reads as TGCGCCAGCAGCTTGGCGACAGATAATCATGGCTACACCTTC. The genes are TRBV5-1 and TRBJ1-2; D may be TRBD1 (5 bases). V was clipped by 0 bases and J by 6 bases, with 12 bases between them. Germline CDR1 is SGHRS and CDR2 is YFSETQ. The length of the CDR3 is 14 residues.

This clonotype was seen at least ten times. The V and J genes are TRBV28 and TRBJ1-1, with a tentative D call TRBD1 (5 bases). The V gene's germline CDR1 is MDHEN and CDR2 SYDVKM. This CDR3 is 13 amino acids long. The V end was cut by 5 bases, the J end by 10 bases, with 17 bases between. The DNA for the CDR3 is TGTGCCAGCAGTATCGGGACGGCCCTCGGAGCTTTCTTT. Encoded protein: CASSIGTALGAFF. The full variable domain, its missing parts supplied by reference TRBV28 and TRBJ1-1, is DVKVTQSSRYLVKRTGEKVFLECVQDMDHENMFWYRQDPGLGLRLIYFSYDVKMKEKGDIPEGYSVSREKKERFSLILESASTNQTSMYLCASSIGTALGAFFGQGTRLTVV.

V is TRBV6-1 and J is TRBJ1-5; 7 positions agree with TRBD1. V gave up 7 bases and J gave up 5 bases; unmatched junction bases: 11. The CDR3 runs 15 residues. CDR1 and CDR2 from the germline V gene are MNHNS and SASEGT. The DNA of the CDR3 is TGTGCCAGCAAAACCGTGGGACAGACCTATCAGCCCCAGCATTTT. Encoded protein: CASKTVGQTYQPQHF.